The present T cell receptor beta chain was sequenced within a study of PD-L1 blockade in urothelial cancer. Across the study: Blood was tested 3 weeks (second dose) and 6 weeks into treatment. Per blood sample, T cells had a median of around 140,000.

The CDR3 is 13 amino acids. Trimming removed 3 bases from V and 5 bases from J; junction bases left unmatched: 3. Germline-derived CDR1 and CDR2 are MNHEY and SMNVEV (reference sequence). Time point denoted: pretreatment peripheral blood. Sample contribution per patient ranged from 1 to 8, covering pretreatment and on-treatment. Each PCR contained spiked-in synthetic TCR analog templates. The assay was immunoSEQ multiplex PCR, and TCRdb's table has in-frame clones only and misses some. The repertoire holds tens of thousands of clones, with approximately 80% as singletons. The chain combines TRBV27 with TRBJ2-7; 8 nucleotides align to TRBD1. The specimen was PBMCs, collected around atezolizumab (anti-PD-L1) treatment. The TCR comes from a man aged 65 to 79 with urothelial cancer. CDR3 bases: TGTGCCAGCAGTTTCCAGGACAGGGACGAGCAGTACTTC. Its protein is CASSFQDRDEQYF.